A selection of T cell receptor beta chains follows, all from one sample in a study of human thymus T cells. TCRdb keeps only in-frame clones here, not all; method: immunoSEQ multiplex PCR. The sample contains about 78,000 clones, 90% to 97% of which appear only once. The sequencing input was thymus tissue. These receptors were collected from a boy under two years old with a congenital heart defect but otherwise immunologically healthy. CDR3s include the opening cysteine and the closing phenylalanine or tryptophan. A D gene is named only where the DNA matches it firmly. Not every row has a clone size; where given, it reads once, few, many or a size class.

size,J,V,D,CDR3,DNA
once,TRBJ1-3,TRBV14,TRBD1,CASSQDWGQGRNTIYF,TGTGCCAGCAGCCAAGATTGGGGACAGGGTCGAAACACCATATATTTT
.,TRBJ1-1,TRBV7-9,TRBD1,CASSLGTGVNTEAFF,TGTGCCAGCAGCTTAGGGACAGGAGTGAACACTGAAGCTTTCTTT
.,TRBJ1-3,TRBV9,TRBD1,CASSVGPKEDRAGNTIYF,TGTGCCAGCAGCGTAGGCCCCAAAGAGGACAGGGCTGGAAACACCATATATTTT
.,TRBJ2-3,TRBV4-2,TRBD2,CASSQILAGDLIGDTQYF,TGTGCCAGCAGCCAAATATTGGCGGGGGACCTCATCGGAGATACGCAGTATTTT
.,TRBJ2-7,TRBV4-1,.,CASSPVRWFDEQYF,TGCGCCAGCAGTCCCGTTCGTTGGTTCGACGAGCAGTACTTC
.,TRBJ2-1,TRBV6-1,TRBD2,CASSEREAGNNEQFF,TGTGCCAGCAGTGAACGAGAAGCGGGGAACAATGAGCAGTTCTTC
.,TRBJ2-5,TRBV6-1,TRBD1,CATNRGGETQYF,TGTGCCACCAACAGGGGTGGTGAGACCCAGTACTTC
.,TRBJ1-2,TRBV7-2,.,CASSLSQRYYGYTF,TGTGCCAGCAGCTTATCTCAAAGGTACTATGGCTACACCTTC
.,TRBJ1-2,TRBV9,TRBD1,CASSERDRGHGYTF,TGTGCCAGCAGCGAACGGGACAGGGGGCATGGCTACACCTTC
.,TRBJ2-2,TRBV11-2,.,CASSLYLPPGNTGELFF,TGTGCCAGCAGCTTATACCTTCCCCCAGGGAACACCGGGGAGCTGTTTTTT
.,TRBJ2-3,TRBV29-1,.,CSVEDGRIITDTQYF,TGCAGCGTTGAAGATGGTCGAATCATCACAGATACGCAGTATTTT
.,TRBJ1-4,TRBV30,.,CACPGGSDEKLFF,TGTGCCTGCCCAGGCGGATCAGACGAAAAACTGTTTTTT
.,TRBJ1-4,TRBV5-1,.,CASSLSPPQSENEKLFF,TGCGCCAGCAGCTTGTCCCCCCCTCAGTCTGAAAATGAAAAACTGTTTTTT
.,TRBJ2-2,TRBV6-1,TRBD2,CATGLALTGELFF,TGTGCCACGGGACTAGCTCTTACCGGGGAGCTGTTTTTT
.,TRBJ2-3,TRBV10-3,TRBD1,CAVKTGTDTQYF,TGTGCCGTCAAGACAGGGACAGATACGCAGTATTTT
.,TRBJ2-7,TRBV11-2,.,CASSSLRLTDPWYEQYF,TGTGCCAGCAGCTCCCTAAGATTGACTGACCCTTGGTACGAGCAGTACTTC
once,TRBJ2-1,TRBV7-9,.,CASSLDGWAGRNNEQFF,TGTGCCAGCAGCTTAGATGGATGGGCAGGGAGGAACAATGAGCAGTTCTTC
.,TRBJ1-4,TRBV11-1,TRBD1,CASSPHGQGAKKLFF,TGTGCCAGCAGCCCCCACGGACAGGGGGCGAAAAAACTGTTTTTT
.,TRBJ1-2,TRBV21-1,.,CASSKYKGGKYGYTF,TGTGCCAGCAGCAAATACAAGGGCGGGAAGTATGGCTACACCTTC
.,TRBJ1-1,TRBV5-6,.,CASSLAVRENTEAFF,TGTGCCAGCAGCTTGGCAGTCCGGGAGAACACTGAAGCTTTCTTT
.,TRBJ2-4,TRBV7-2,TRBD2,CASSLEEIWDYKGIQYF,TGTGCCAGCAGCTTGGAGGAGATATGGGACTATAAGGGCATTCAGTACTTC
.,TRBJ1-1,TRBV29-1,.,CSVPPGGADTEAFF,TGCAGCGTTCCCCCGGGAGGGGCGGACACTGAAGCTTTCTTT
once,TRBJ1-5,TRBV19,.,CATGEMDQPQHF,TGTGCCACAGGGGAAATGGATCAGCCCCAGCATTTT
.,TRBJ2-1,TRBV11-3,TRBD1,CASSLDSEGAPNEQFF,TGTGCCAGCAGCTTAGATAGTGAGGGGGCGCCCAATGAGCAGTTCTTC
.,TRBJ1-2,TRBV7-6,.,CASGRVGGQGREGYTF,TGTGCCAGCGGCCGGGTGGGGGGCCAGGGGAGGGAAGGCTACACCTTC
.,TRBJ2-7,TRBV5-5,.,CASSSLRRLEAGPLPYEQYF,TGTGCCAGCAGCTCTTTACGGCGGTTGGAAGCCGGGCCCCTACCCTACGAGCAGTACTTC
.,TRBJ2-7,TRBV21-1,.,CASGFRWGRGPYEQYF,TGTGCCAGCGGATTCAGGTGGGGGCGCGGGCCCTACGAGCAGTACTTC
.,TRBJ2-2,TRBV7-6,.,CASIEGENTGELFF,TGTGCCAGCATAGAGGGGGAGAACACCGGGGAGCTGTTTTTT
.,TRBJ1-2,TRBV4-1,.,CASSQDGKIYGYTF,TGCGCCAGCAGCCAAGATGGGAAAATCTATGGCTACACCTTC
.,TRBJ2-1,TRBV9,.,CASTLEGFEGTARFF,TGTGCCAGCACCCTAGAGGGCTTTGAGGGGACGGCGCGGTTCTTC
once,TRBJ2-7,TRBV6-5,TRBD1,CASTRDRGCHEQYF,TGTGCCAGTACCCGAGACAGGGGTTGCCACGAGCAGTACTTC
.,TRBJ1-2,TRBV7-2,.,CASSSHRVPDSYTF,TGTGCCAGCAGCTCTCACAGGGTCCCTGATAGCTACACCTTC
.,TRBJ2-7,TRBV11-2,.,CASSNTRKEKNSYEQYF,TGTGCCAGCAGTAATACTAGAAAGGAGAAGAACTCCTACGAGCAGTACTTC
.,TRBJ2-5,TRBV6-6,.,CASRCLGGEYQETQYF,TGTGCCAGCAGATGTCTGGGCGGGGAGTACCAAGAGACCCAGTACTTC
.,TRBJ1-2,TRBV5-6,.,CASSCPMRIDGYTF,TGTGCCAGCAGCTGTCCGATGAGGATCGATGGCTACACCTTC
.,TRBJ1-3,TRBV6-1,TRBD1,CASSARRDRGKNTIYF,TGTGCCAGCAGTGCCAGAAGGGACAGGGGAAAAAACACCATATATTTT
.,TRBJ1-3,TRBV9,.,CASSVTPRGAYGNTIYF,TGTGCCAGCAGCGTAACCCCAAGGGGGGCTTACGGAAACACCATATATTTT
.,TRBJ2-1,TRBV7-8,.,CASSLRSAPNNEQFF,TGTGCCAGCAGCTTAAGGTCTGCCCCAAACAATGAGCAGTTCTTC
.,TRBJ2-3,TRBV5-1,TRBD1,CASSLARRGQDTQYF,TGCGCCAGCAGCTTGGCCCGCAGGGGGCAAGATACGCAGTATTTT
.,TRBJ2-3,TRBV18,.,CASSEGGDTQYF,TGTGCCAGCTCAGAAGGGGGAGATACGCAGTATTTT
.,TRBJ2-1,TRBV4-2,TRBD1,CASSQETRSPNRQGNYNEQFF,TGTGCCAGCAGCCAAGAAACCCGAAGCCCCAACCGACAGGGTAACTACAATGAGCAGTTCTTC
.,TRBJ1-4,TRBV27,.,CASSITPGGSEKLFF,TGTGCCAGCAGCATTACCCCGGGGGGCAGTGAAAAACTGTTTTTT
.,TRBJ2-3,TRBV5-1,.,CASSMASSDTQYF,TGCGCCAGCAGCATGGCTAGCTCCGATACGCAGTATTTT
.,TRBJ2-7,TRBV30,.,CAWSVGVSYEQYF,TGTGCCTGGAGTGTGGGGGTCTCCTACGAGCAGTACTTC
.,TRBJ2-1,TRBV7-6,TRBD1,CASSLGIGPGGSSYNEQFF,TGTGCCAGCAGCTTAGGGATTGGTCCAGGGGGTAGCTCCTACAATGAGCAGTTCTTC
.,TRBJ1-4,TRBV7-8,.,CASSVTLATNEKLFF,TGTGCCAGCAGCGTCACGCTGGCAACTAATGAAAAACTGTTTTTT
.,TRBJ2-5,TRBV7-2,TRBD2,CASSFPRGGRETQYF,TGTGCCAGCAGCTTTCCACGGGGGGGCCGTGAGACCCAGTACTTC
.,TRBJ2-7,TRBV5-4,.,CASSLLPGTSGEQYF,TGTGCCAGCAGCTTACTCCCCGGGACCTCGGGCGAGCAGTACTTC
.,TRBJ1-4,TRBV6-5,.,CASSPPGRGSEKLFF,TGTGCCAGCAGCCCCCCTGGCCGAGGGAGTGAAAAACTGTTTTTT
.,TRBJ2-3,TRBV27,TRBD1,CASSTYRDRGPDTQYF,TGTGCCAGCAGTACATACCGGGACAGGGGACCAGATACGCAGTATTTT
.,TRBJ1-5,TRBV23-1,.,CASSTLVTRTNQPQHF,TGCGCCAGCAGTACCCTAGTCACCAGGACTAATCAGCCCCAGCATTTT